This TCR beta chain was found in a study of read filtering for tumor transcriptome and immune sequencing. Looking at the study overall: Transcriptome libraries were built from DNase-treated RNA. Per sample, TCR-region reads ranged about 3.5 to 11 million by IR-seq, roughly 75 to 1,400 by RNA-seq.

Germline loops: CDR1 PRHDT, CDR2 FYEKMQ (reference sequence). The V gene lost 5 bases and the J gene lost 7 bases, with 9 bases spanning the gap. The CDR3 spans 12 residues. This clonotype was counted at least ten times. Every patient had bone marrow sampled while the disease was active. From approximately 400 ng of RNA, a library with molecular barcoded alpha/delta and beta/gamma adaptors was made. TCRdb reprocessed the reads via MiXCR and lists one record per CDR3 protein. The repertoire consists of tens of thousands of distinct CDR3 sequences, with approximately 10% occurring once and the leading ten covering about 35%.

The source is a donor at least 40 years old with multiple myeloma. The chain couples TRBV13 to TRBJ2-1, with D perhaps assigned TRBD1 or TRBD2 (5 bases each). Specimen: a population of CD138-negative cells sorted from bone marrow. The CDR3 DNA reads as TGTGCCAGCAGCCAGGGACCAAATGAGCAGTTCTTC. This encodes CASSQGPNEQFF.